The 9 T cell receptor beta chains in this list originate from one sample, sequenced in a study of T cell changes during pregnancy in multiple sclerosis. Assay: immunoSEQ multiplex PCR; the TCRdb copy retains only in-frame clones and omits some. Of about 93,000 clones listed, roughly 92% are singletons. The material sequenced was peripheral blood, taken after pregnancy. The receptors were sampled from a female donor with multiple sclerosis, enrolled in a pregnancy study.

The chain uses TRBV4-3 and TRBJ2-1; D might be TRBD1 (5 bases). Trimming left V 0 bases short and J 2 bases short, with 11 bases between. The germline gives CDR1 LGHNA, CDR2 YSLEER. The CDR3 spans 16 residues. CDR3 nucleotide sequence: TGCGCCAGCAGCCAAGATGTAGGACAAGCCTACAATGAGCAGTTCTTC. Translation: CASSQDVGQAYNEQFF.

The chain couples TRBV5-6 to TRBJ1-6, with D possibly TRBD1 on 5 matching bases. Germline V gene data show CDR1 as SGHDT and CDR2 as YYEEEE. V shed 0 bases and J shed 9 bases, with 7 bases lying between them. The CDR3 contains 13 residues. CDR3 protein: CASSLGDSSPLHF. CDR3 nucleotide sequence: TGTGCCAGCAGCTTGGGGGACTCTTCACCCCTCCACTTT. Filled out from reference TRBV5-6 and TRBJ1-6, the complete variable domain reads DAGVTQSPTHLIKTRGQQVTLRCSPKSGHDTVSWYQQALGQGPQFIFQYYEEEERQRGNFPDRFSGHQFPNYSSELNVNALLLGDSALYLCASSLGDSSPLHFGNGTRLTVT.

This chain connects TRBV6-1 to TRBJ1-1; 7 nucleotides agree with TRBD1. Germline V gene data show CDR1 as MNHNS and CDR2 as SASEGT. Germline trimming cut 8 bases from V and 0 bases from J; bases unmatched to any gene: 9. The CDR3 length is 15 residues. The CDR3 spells CASGRDRYMNTEAFF. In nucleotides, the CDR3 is TGTGCCAGCGGCCGGGACAGATATATGAACACTGAAGCTTTCTTT.

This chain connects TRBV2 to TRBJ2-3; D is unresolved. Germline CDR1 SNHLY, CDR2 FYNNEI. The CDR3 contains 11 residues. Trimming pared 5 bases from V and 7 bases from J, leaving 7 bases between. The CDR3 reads CASSYSNTQYF. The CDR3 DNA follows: TGTGCCAGCAGTTACTCGAATACGCAGTATTTT.

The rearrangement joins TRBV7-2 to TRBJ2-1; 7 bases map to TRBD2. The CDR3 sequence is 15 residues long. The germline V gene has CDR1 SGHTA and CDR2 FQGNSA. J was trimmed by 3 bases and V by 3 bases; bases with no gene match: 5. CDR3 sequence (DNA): TGTGCCAGCAGCTTGTGGCTAGCGGACTACAATGAGCAGTTCTTC. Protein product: CASSLWLADYNEQFF.

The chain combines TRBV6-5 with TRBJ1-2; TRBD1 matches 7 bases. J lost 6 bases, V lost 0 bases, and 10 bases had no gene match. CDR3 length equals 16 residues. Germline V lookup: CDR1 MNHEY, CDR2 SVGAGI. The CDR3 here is CASSYSVQGYGDGYTF. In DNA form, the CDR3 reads TGTGCCAGCAGTTACTCGGTACAGGGGTATGGTGATGGCTACACCTTC.

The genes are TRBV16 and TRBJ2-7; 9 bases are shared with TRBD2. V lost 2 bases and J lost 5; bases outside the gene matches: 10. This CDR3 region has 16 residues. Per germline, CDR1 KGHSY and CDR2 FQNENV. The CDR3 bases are TGTGCCAGCAGCCAAAAAGGGCTAGCGGGGTTCGACGAGCAGTACTTC. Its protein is CASSQKGLAGFDEQYF.

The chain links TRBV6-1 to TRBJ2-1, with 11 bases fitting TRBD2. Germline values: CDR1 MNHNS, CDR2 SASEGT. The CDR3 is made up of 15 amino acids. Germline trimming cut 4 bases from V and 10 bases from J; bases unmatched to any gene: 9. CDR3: CASSGVAGGGGEQFF. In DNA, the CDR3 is TGTGCCAGCAGTGGTGTAGCGGGAGGGGGAGGGGAGCAGTTCTTC.

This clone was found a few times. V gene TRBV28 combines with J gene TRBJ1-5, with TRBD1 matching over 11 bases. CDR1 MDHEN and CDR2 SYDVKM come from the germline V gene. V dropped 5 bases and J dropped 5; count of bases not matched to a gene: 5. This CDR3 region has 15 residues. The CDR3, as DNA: TGTGCCAGCAGTGGCGCGGGACAGGGGGATCAGCCCCAGCATTTT. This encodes CASSGAGQGDQPQHF.